The rows below give T cell receptor beta chains drawn from one sample of a study of long-term antiretroviral therapy in people with HIV. The repertoire was sequenced with immunoSEQ multiplex PCR; TCRdb's copy has only in-frame clones and lacks some. This table holds around 22,000 clones, 86% found once. Sequences were derived from unsorted PBMCs, sampled 1.8 years before starting antiretroviral therapy. These receptors were collected from a woman aged 25 to 39 with HIV. Each CDR3 is given without its conserved first and last residue. The D gene is left open where the match is weak. Part of the rows lack a size; the others show once, few, many or a class for expanded clones.

clone_size	v_call	d_call	j_call	cdr3_aa
NA	TRBV6-1	NA	TRBJ1-1	ASRLSPGVYTEAF
NA	TRBV29-1	NA	TRBJ1-2	SVLTGTDNRGYT
NA	TRBV11-2	TRBD1	TRBJ2-5	ASSPGQQETQY
NA	TRBV27	NA	TRBJ1-1	ASSLGPIGRTEAF
once	TRBV19	NA	TRBJ2-6	ASSETSSGANVLT
NA	TRBV9	TRBD1	TRBJ2-4	ASSVAGQGNIQY
NA	TRBV7-6	NA	TRBJ2-5	ASSLPSGETQY
NA	TRBV9	NA	TRBJ1-2	ASKRQGLLGYT
NA	TRBV7-2	TRBD1	TRBJ1-1	ASSLVRWGTENTEAF
NA	TRBV9	NA	TRBJ2-6	AREPCPSTGANVLT
NA	TRBV5-1	TRBD2	TRBJ2-3	ASSFLPTGAGTSGTDTQY
once	TRBV30	NA	TRBJ2-2	ASPRPSTGELF
NA	TRBV5-1	TRBD2	TRBJ2-3	ASSFASGRRTDTQY
NA	TRBV5-1	NA	TRBJ2-5	ARRGGAQETQY
once	TRBV19	TRBD1	TRBJ2-7	ASSRQGLGYEQY
NA	TRBV6-1	TRBD1	TRBJ1-2	ASSDRDRGRLGYGYT
NA	TRBV6-1	NA	TRBJ2-3	ASSEVGGLPTDTQY
NA	TRBV9	NA	TRBJ1-1	ASSLIMNTEAF
NA	TRBV30	TRBD2	TRBJ2-1	GSGGYNEQF
once	TRBV10-3	NA	TRBJ2-1	AISEPQRGTGNEQF
NA	TRBV27	NA	TRBJ1-5	ASSLEWRPSGSNQPQH
NA	TRBV5-1	TRBD1	TRBJ2-2	ASSSKTGGATGELF
few	TRBV9	NA	TRBJ1-2	ASSVSSRLNYGYT
large	TRBV27	NA	TRBJ2-2	ASSGRTGELF
NA	TRBV2	NA	TRBJ2-5	ASSAAQETQY
NA	TRBV7-9	NA	TRBJ2-7	ASSLGSGAKTYEQY
NA	TRBV5-5	TRBD1	TRBJ2-2	ASSFDSTGDTGELF
NA	TRBV5-4	NA	TRBJ1-1	ASSTGNLGGTEAF
few	TRBV11-2	NA	TRBJ1-6	ASSLRGTTYNSPLH
NA	TRBV5-5	TRBD2	TRBJ2-3	ASSWDYSTDTQY
NA	TRBV19	NA	TRBJ1-1	ASSIDPPSEAF
NA	TRBV11-1	TRBD1	TRBJ2-5	ASSKDRGRETQY
NA	TRBV4-2	TRBD1	TRBJ1-5	ASSQGRQGDRQPQH
NA	TRBV11-2	TRBD1	TRBJ1-4	ASSFQGATNEKLF
NA	TRBV2	NA	TRBJ2-1	ASGLIQGNEQF
NA	TRBV9	NA	TRBJ1-6	ASCQTGAVSPLH
NA	TRBV5-1	TRBD1	TRBJ2-5	ASTLNRDRGPETQY
NA	TRBV4-1	TRBD2	TRBJ2-5	ASSRLAVQETQY
NA	TRBV6-1	NA	TRBJ1-2	ASSEGGYGYT
NA	TRBV5-1	NA	TRBJ1-1	ASSTGTGAAEAF
NA	TRBV7-9	NA	TRBJ2-2	ASSLGDREAGELF
NA	TRBV6-4	NA	TRBJ1-2	ASSGEGWDGYT
NA	TRBV19	NA	TRBJ1-5	ASSSTPDSVNQPQH
NA	TRBV19	TRBD1	TRBJ1-1	ASSDREAEAF
NA	TRBV27	TRBD2	TRBJ2-4	ASSWLSSGGIKNIQY
NA	TRBV30	NA	TRBJ2-1	AWSVPASEQF
NA	TRBV27	NA	TRBJ1-2	ASSLAWSKGYT
NA	TRBV10-3	NA	TRBJ2-2	AISERTTNTGELF
NA	TRBV19	NA	TRBJ2-6	ASIEFRSGANVLT
NA	TRBV29-1	TRBD1	TRBJ2-6	SVGDFRGQDTGANVLT
NA	TRBV5-1	TRBD1	TRBJ1-5	ASSAGTADQPQH
NA	TRBV27	NA	TRBJ1-4	ASSTVGSTNEKLF
once	TRBV6-1	NA	TRBJ1-1	ATTGLNTEAF
NA	TRBV5-4	TRBD1	TRBJ2-5	ASSYRGQETQY
NA	TRBV10-3	TRBD2	TRBJ2-5	AISESGRVQETQY
NA	TRBV12-5	NA	TRBJ2-5	ASGPRTGQETQY
NA	TRBV27	NA	TRBJ1-5	ASSSSGGGGQPQH
NA	TRBV6-4	NA	TRBJ2-5	ASSPAYGSETQY
NA	TRBV30	NA	TRBJ1-2	AWRTRANVGYT